This TCR beta chain was identified during a study of shared clonotypes between healthy human individuals. Study-level results: Estimated clonotype richness was generally higher in naive than memory subsets.

The ends lost 4 bases at V and 10 bases at J; junction bases unmatched: 12. There are 16 residues in the CDR3. Per the germline V gene, CDR1 is SGHNT and CDR2 is YYREEE (reference sequence). A word on this clone: Its target is unknown.

Methods used by the authors: In the immunoSEQ data, sequences were junction-only and lacked quality scores, so filtering differed. This table comes from immunoSEQ multiplex PCR, and its TCRdb copy is limited to in-frame clones, with some not included. V and J calls and clone size come straight from that table; D and trimming were deduced from the DNA. The sample shows some 1,400,000 clones, 95% to 97% of them seen only once. The receptor was isolated from a young man in good health. Sequencing was carried out using naive CD4+ T cells sorted from blood. Subset meaning: CD45RA+ positively selected. The chain has TRBV5-4 and TRBJ1-3; TRBD1 matches 12 bases. CDR3 nucleotides: TGTGCCAGCAGCCCTGGGGGGGGACAGGGGGCAAGTACCATATATTTT. Protein sequence: CASSPGGGQGASTIYF.